Listed below are T cell receptor beta chains from one sample, sequenced in a study of beta chain features in type 1 diabetes. TCRdb keeps only in-frame clones here, not all; method: immunoSEQ multiplex PCR. The sample has tens of thousands of clones; less than 75% are singletons. The sample taken for sequencing was Tregs from blood. The origin of the receptors is a woman younger than 45 with type 1 diabetes. Each CDR3 is given with its conserved first and last residue. A D gene is named only where the DNA matches it firmly. Clone size is shown for a subset of rows, as once, few, many or a class of expanded clone.

d_gene: TRBD1
abundance: .
j_gene: TRBJ1-2
v_gene: TRBV28
CDR3nt: TGTGCCAGCATGACAGGGCTCATCTATGGCTACACCTTC
CDR3aa: CASMTGLIYGYTF

d_gene: TRBD2
abundance: .
j_gene: TRBJ2-7
v_gene: TRBV5-1
CDR3nt: TGCGCCAGCAGCTTGACGACTAGCGTCTACGAGCAGTACTTC
CDR3aa: CASSLTTSVYEQYF

d_gene: .
abundance: .
j_gene: TRBJ2-7
v_gene: TRBV21-1
CDR3nt: TGTGCCAGCAGCAAGGGGGCGGGCTACGAGCAGTACTTC
CDR3aa: CASSKGAGYEQYF

d_gene: TRBD1
abundance: .
j_gene: TRBJ1-1
v_gene: TRBV5-8
CDR3nt: TGTGCCAGCAGCTTGGGACAGGGATCCCACCTCTATGAAGCTTTCTTT
CDR3aa: CASSLGQGSHLYEAFF

d_gene: TRBD1
abundance: .
j_gene: TRBJ2-7
v_gene: TRBV29-1
CDR3nt: TGCAGCGTCCTCTTAAGGACAGGGGGAACCTACGAGCAGTACTTC
CDR3aa: CSVLLRTGGTYEQYF

d_gene: .
abundance: .
j_gene: TRBJ2-7
v_gene: TRBV29-1
CDR3nt: TGCAGCGTTGAAGAGGCGGGTATCTACGAGCAGTACTTC
CDR3aa: CSVEEAGIYEQYF

d_gene: .
abundance: .
j_gene: TRBJ1-2
v_gene: TRBV30
CDR3nt: TGTGCCTGGAGTGGCACAGGGCGCTATGGCTACACCTTC
CDR3aa: CAWSGTGRYGYTF

d_gene: TRBD2
abundance: .
j_gene: TRBJ2-2
v_gene: TRBV6-5
CDR3nt: TGTGCCGGCAGATCTGCGGGAGCAGGCACCGGGGAGCTGTTTTTT
CDR3aa: CAGRSAGAGTGELFF

d_gene: .
abundance: once
j_gene: TRBJ1-5
v_gene: TRBV5-1
CDR3nt: TGCGCCAGCAGATTGGGTGCAGGGGAAAGTAGGAATCAGCCCCAGCATTTT
CDR3aa: CASRLGAGESRNQPQHF

d_gene: .
abundance: .
j_gene: TRBJ2-3
v_gene: TRBV9
CDR3nt: TGTGCCAGCAGCGTAGGGCCAGGAAGTTCCACAGATACGCAGTATTTT
CDR3aa: CASSVGPGSSTDTQYF

d_gene: TRBD1
abundance: .
j_gene: TRBJ1-2
v_gene: TRBV10-3
CDR3nt: TGTGCCATCAGTATTGGACAGGGAAGGGACGGCTACACCTTC
CDR3aa: CAISIGQGRDGYTF

d_gene: .
abundance: few
j_gene: TRBJ1-2
v_gene: TRBV27
CDR3nt: TGTGCCAGCAGTTTATATGCCAGGGCCGTTGGCTACACCTTC
CDR3aa: CASSLYARAVGYTF

d_gene: TRBD2
abundance: .
j_gene: TRBJ2-5
v_gene: TRBV10-2
CDR3nt: TGCGCCAGCAGTGAGATTTGGGCGGGAGGGCCGGCTAAACAAGAGACCCAGTACTTC
CDR3aa: CASSEIWAGGPAKQETQYF

d_gene: TRBD1
abundance: few
j_gene: TRBJ2-3
v_gene: TRBV5-1
CDR3nt: TGCGCCAGCAGCTGGACAGGGGGCAGCGCAGATACGCAGTATTTT
CDR3aa: CASSWTGGSADTQYF